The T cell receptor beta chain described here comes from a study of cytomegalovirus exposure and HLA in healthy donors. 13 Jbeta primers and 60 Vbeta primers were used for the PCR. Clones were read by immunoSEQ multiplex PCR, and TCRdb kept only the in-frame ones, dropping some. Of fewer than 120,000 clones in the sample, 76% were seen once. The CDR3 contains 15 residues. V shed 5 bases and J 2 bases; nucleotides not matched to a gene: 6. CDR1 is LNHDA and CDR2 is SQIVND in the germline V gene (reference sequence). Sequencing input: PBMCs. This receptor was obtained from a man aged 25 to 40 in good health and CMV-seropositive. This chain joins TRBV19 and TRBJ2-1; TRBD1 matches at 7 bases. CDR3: CASSPSGGTYNEQFF. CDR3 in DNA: TGTGCCAGTAGTCCCTCAGGGGGAACCTACAATGAGCAGTTCTTC.